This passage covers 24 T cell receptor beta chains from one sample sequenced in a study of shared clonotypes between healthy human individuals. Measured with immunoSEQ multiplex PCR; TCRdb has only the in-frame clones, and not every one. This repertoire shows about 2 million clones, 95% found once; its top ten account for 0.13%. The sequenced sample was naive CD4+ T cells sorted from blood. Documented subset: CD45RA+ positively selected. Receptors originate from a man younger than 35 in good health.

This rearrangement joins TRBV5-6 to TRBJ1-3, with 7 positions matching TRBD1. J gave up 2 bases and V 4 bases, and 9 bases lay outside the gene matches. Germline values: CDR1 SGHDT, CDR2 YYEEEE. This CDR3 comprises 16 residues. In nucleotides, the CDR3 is TGTGCCAGCAGCCCTCTTGACAGGGATCCTGGAAACACCATATATTTT. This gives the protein CASSPLDRDPGNTIYF.

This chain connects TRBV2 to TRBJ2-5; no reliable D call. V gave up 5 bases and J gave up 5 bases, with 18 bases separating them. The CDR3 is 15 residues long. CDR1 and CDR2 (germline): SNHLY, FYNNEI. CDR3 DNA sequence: TGTGCCAGCAGTATAAGGACGGTCGTTGGGGAGACCCAGTACTTC. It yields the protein CASSIRTVVGETQYF.

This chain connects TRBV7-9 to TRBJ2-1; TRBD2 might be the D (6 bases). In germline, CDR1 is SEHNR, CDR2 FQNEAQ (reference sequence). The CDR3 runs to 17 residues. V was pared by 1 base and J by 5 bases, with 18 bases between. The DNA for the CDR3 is TGTGCCAGCAGCTTAGGCGTCGGGGCGGAGGGACACAATGAGCAGTTCTTC. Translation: CASSLGVGAEGHNEQFF.

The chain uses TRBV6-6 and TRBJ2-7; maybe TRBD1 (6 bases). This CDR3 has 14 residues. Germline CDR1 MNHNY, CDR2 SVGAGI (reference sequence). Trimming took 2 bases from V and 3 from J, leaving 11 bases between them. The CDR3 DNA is TGTGCCAGCAGTTACCCAGGCAGGGGCTACGAGCAGTACTTC. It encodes CASSYPGRGYEQYF.

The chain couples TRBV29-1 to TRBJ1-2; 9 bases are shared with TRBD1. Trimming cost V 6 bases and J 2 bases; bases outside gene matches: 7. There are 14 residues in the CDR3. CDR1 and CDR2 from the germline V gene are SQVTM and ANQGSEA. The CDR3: CSVSRDRVNYGYTF. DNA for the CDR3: TGCAGCGTGTCCCGGGACAGGGTAAACTATGGCTACACCTTC.

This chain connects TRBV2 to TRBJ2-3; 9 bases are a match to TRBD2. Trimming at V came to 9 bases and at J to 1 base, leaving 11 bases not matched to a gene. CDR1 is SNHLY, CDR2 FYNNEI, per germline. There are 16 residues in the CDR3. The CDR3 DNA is TGTGCCAGGACCGGACGTCGGACTAGCGGCACAGATACGCAGTATTTT. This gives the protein CARTGRRTSGTDTQYF.

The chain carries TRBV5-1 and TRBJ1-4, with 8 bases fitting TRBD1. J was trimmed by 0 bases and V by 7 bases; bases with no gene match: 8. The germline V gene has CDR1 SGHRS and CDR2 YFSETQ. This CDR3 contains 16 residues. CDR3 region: CASGQGNGATNEKLFF. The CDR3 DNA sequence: TGCGCCAGCGGACAGGGAAACGGGGCAACTAATGAAAAACTGTTTTTT.

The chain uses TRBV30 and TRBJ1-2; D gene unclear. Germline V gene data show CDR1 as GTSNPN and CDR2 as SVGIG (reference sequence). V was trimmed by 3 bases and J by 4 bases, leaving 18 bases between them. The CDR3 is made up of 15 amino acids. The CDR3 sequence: CAWSPGQATLYGYTF. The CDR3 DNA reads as TGTGCCTGGAGCCCCGGGCAGGCCACCCTCTATGGCTACACCTTC. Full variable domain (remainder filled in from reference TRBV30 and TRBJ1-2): SQTIHQWPATLVQPVGSPLSLECTVEGTSNPNLYWYRQAAGRGLQLLFYSVGIGQISSEVPQNLSASRPQDRQFILSSKKLLLSDSGFYLCAWSPGQATLYGYTFGSGTRLTVV.

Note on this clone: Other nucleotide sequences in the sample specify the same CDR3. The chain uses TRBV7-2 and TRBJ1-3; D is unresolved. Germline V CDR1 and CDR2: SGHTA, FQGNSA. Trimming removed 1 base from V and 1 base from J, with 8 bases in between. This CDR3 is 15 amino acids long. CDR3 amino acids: CASSLGPGSGNTIYF. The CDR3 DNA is TGTGCCAGCAGCTTAGGTCCGGGTTCTGGAAACACCATATATTTT.

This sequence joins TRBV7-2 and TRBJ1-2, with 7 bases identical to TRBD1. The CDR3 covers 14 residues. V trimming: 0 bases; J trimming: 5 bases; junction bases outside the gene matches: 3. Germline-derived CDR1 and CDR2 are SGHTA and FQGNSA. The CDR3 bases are TGTGCCAGCAGCTTAGCCGGGACAGTGTATGGCTACACCTTC. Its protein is CASSLAGTVYGYTF.

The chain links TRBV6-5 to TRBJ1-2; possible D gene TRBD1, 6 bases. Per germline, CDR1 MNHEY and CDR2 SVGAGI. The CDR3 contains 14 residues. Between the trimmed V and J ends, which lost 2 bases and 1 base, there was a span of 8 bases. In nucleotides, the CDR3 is TGTGCCAGCAGTTACGGGACACATAACTATGGCTACACCTTC. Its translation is CASSYGTHNYGYTF.

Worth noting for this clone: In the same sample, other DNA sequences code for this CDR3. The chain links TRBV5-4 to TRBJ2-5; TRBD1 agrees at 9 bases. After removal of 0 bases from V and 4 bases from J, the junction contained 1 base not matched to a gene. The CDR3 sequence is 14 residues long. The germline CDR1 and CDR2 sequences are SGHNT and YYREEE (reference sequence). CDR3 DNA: TGTGCCAGCAGCTTGGGGGGACAGGGAGAGACCCAGTACTTC. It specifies CASSLGGQGETQYF.

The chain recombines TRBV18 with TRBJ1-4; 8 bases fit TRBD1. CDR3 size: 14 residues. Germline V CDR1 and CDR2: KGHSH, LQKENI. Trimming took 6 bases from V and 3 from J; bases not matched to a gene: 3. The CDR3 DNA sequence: TGTGCCAGCTCTCAGGGGGCGGCTAATGAAAAACTGTTTTTT. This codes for CASSQGAANEKLFF.

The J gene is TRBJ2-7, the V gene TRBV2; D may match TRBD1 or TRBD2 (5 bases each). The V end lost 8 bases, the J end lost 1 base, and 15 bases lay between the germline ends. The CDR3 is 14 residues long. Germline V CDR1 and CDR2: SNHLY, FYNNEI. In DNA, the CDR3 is TGTGCCAGCCTGACGGGGCGAAGGTCCTACGAGCAGTACTTC. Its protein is CASLTGRRSYEQYF.

The CDR3 sequence is CASSPRGGPDTQYF. The CDR3 DNA is TGTGCCAGCAGCCCACGTGGGGGGCCAGATACGCAGTATTTT. The chain is built from TRBV5-4 and TRBJ2-3; D may be TRBD1 or TRBD2 (6 bases each). Germline loops: CDR1 SGHNT, CDR2 YYREEE (reference sequence). Deletions cut 4 bases from V and 4 bases from J, with 13 bases between. This CDR3 is built from 14 residues.

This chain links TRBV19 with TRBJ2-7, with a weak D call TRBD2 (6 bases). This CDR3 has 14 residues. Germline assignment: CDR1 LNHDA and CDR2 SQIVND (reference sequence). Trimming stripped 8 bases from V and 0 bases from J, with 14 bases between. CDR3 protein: CASSEGPSSYEQYF. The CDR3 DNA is TGTGCCAGTTCGGAGGGACCGTCCTCCTACGAGCAGTACTTC.

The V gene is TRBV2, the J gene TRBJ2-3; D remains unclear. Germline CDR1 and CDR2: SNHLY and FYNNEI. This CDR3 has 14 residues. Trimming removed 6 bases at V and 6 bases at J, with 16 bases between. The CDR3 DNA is TGTGCCAGCAGAGGAGACCCCTTACGGGATACGCAGTATTTT. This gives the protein CASRGDPLRDTQYF.

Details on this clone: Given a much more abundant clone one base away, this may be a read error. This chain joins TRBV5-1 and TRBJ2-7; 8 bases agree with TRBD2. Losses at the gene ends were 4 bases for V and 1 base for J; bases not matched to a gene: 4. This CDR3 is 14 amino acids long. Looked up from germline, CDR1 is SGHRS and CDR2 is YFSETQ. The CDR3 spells CASSPTSASYEQYF. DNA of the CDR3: TGCGCCAGCAGCCCGACTAGCGCGTCCTACGAGCAGTACTTC. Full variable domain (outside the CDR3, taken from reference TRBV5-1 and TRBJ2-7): KAGVTQTPRYLIKTRGQQVTLSCSPISGHRSVSWYQQTPGQGLQFLFEYFSETQRNKGNFPGRFSGRQFSNSRSEMNVSTLELGDSALYLCASSPTSASYEQYFGPGTRLTVT.

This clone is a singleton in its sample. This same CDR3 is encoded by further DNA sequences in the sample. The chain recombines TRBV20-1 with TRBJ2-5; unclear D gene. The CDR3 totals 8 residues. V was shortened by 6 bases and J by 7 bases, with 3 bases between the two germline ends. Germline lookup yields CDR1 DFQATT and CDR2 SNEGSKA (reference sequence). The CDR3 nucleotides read TGCAGTGCAGGGACCCAGTACTTC. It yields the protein CSAGTQYF.

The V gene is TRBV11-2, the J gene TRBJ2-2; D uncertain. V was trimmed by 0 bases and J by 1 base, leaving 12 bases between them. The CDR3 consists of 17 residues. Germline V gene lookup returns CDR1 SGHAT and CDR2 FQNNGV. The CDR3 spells CASSLELLGRNTGELFF. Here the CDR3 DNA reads TGTGCCAGCAGCTTAGAGCTTTTGGGTCGGAACACCGGGGAGCTGTTTTTT.

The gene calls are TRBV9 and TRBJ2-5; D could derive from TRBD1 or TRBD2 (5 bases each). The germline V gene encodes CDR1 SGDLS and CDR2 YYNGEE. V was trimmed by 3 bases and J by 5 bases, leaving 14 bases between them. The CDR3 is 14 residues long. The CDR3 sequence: CASSDPRGGETQYF. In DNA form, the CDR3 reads TGTGCCAGCAGCGACCCTCGGGGCGGCGAGACCCAGTACTTC. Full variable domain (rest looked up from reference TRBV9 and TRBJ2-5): DSGVTQTPKHLITATGQRVTLRCSPRSGDLSVYWYQQSLDQGLQFLIQYYNGEERAKGNILERFSAQQFPDLHSELNLSSLELGDSALYFCASSDPRGGETQYFGPGTRLLVL.

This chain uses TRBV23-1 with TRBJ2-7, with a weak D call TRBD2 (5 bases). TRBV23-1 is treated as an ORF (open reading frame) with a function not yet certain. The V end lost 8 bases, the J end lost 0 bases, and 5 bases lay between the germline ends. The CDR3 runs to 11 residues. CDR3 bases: TGCGCCAGCGGGAGCTCCTACGAGCAGTACTTC. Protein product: CASGSSYEQYF.

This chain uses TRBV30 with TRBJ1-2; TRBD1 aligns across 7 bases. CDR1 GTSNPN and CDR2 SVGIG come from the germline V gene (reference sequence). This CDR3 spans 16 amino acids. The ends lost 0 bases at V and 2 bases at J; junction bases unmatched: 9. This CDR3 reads CAWSVLRPGGNYGYTF. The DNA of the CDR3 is TGTGCCTGGAGTGTATTAAGGCCAGGGGGGAACTATGGCTACACCTTC.

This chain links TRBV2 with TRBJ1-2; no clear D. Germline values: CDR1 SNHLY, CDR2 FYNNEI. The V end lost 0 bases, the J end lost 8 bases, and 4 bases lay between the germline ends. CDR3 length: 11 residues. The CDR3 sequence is CASSEAIGYTF. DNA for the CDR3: TGTGCCAGCAGTGAAGCGATCGGCTACACCTTC. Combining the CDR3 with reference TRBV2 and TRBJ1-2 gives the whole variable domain EPEVTQTPSHQVTQMGQEVILRCVPISNHLYFYWYRQILGQKVEFLVSFYNNEISEKSEIFDDQFSVERPDGSNFTLKIRSTKLEDSAMYFCASSEAIGYTFGSGTRLTVV.